The rows below give T cell receptor beta chains drawn from one sample of a study of blood T cell repertoires in COVID-19. TCRdb keeps only in-frame clones here, not all; method: immunoSEQ multiplex PCR. The sample holds 320,000 or so clones, 80% to 90% seen once. What was sequenced was PBMCs or T cells enriched from blood (not recorded which). Source of these receptors: a man aged 25-45 years who had recovered from COVID-19. CDR3s include the opening cysteine and the closing phenylalanine or tryptophan. D genes are given only for firm matches. For some rows the clone size is stated as once, few or many, or as a class when expanded; others skip it.

clone_size	d_call	v_call	j_call	cdr3_nt	cdr3_aa
once	-	TRBV19	TRBJ2-7	TGTGCCAGTAGCTTTGACAGGTCACGGAGAGAGATCGAGCAGTACTTC	CASSFDRSRREIEQYF
-	-	TRBV27	TRBJ2-7	TGTGCCAGCAGTTTTAACTTCCAGGGGTTCCACGAGCAGTACTTC	CASSFNFQGFHEQYF
-	-	TRBV19	TRBJ2-1	TGTGCCAGTAGTAGTAACTACAAATACAATGAGCAGTTCTTC	CASSSNYKYNEQFF
-	TRBD2	TRBV13	TRBJ2-7	TGTGCCAGCAGCTTAGATGCGGGGGGAGAAAACGAGCAGTACTTC	CASSLDAGGENEQYF
-	-	TRBV10-3	TRBJ1-2	TGTGCCATCAGTGACAGTAACTATGGCTACACCTTC	CAISDSNYGYTF
-	-	TRBV28	TRBJ1-5	TGTGCCAGCAGTTTTCCCCCCTCGAGCAATCAGCCCCAGCATTTT	CASSFPPSSNQPQHF
-	-	TRBV6-2/TRBV6-3	TRBJ1-5	TGTGCCAGCAGCACCGGGACGGACTACAATCAGCCCCAGCATTTT	CASSTGTDYNQPQHF
-	-	TRBV7-9	TRBJ2-2	TGTGCCAGCAGCCCCCCCCAGGGCTGGGCCGGGGAGCTGTTTTTT	CASSPPQGWAGELFF
-	TRBD1	TRBV28	TRBJ2-1	TGTGCCAGCAAGACAGGGGGAGGGGATGAGCAGTTCTTC	CASKTGGGDEQFF
-	-	TRBV6-5	TRBJ1-5	TGTGCCAGCAGTATTGGGGGGAGCAATCAGCCCCAGCATTTT	CASSIGGSNQPQHF
-	-	TRBV6-5	TRBJ1-1	TGTGCCAGCAGGGATACAGGGCCCATGAACACTGAAGCTTTCTTT	CASRDTGPMNTEAFF
-	TRBD2	TRBV5-4	TRBJ2-7	TGTGCCAGCAGCTTGGCCGGGGTAGCGGGTAACGAGCAGTACTTC	CASSLAGVAGNEQYF
-	-	TRBV18	TRBJ1-5	TGTGCCAGCTCACAGTTCGACAGTCGCAATCAGCCCCAGCATTTT	CASSQFDSRNQPQHF
-	TRBD1	TRBV9	TRBJ2-5	TGTGCCAGCAGCTCTCCGGGACAGGGGGTAGAGACCCAGTACTTC	CASSSPGQGVETQYF
-	TRBD1	TRBV2	TRBJ1-6	TGTGCCAGCAGAGATACAGGGGTCGTATCACCCCTCCACTTT	CASRDTGVVSPLHF
-	-	TRBV18	TRBJ1-2	TGTGCCAGCTCACCCCCGGAGGGACCTACCTATGGCTACACCTTC	CASSPPEGPTYGYTF
-	-	TRBV29-1	TRBJ1-1	TGCAGCGTTGAAGAAGGTGGCCAGGGATCGGTCTTT	CSVEEGGQGSVF
-	-	TRBV28	TRBJ2-4	TGTGCCAGCAGCACTCAGGGTAGCAAAAACATTCAGTACTTC	CASSTQGSKNIQYF
-	TRBD1	TRBV7-2	TRBJ2-1	TGTGCCAGCAGCTTAGTGAGGGGGCGGAATGAGCAGTTCTTC	CASSLVRGRNEQFF
-	TRBD1	TRBV11-3	TRBJ2-1	TGTGCCAGCAGCCTCTCATACGGGACAGGGGACAATGAGCAGTTCTTC	CASSLSYGTGDNEQFF
-	TRBD1	TRBV28	TRBJ1-1	TGTGCCAGCAGTTTAGGTCAGGGGGGCACTGAAGCTTTCTTT	CASSLGQGGTEAFF
-	-	TRBV3-1/TRBV3-2	TRBJ1-6	TGTGCCAGCAGCCAACGGAGCCCGACTTTTAATTCACCCCTCCACTTT	CASSQRSPTFNSPLHF
-	TRBD2	TRBV27	TRBJ2-2	TGTGCCAGCGCTCTTCGGGGGGGGGCATACACCGGGGAGCTGTTTTTT	CASALRGGAYTGELFF
-	-	TRBV4-2	TRBJ1-5	TGTGCCAGCAGCCAAGATCCGGGCAATCAGCCCCAGCATTTT	CASSQDPGNQPQHF
few	-	TRBV5-4	TRBJ1-3	TGTGCCAGCAGTCCAGGGGGAAACACCATATATTTT	CASSPGGNTIYF
-	TRBD1	TRBV19	TRBJ1-2	TGTGCCAGTACTAATCCCTCGGCAGGGGGTCGGTATGGCTACACCTTC	CASTNPSAGGRYGYTF
-	-	TRBV7-6	TRBJ2-3	TGTGCCAGCAGTCACCAAGACGGGGGCACAGATACGCAGTATTTT	CASSHQDGGTDTQYF
-	-	TRBV2	TRBJ2-1	TGTGCCAGCAGTGAAGCGCTTGGAGGGTCCTACAATGAGCAGTTCTTC	CASSEALGGSYNEQFF
-	TRBD1	TRBV28	TRBJ1-4	TGTGCCAGCAGTTTTTTTTTGGGACAGGGGGCTGCAACTAATGAAAAACTGTTTTTT	CASSFFLGQGAATNEKLFF
-	TRBD1	TRBV18	TRBJ2-7	TGTGCCAGCTCACCGGGACAGAGATACGAGCAGTACTTC	CASSPGQRYEQYF
-	-	TRBV28	TRBJ2-1	TGTGCCAGCAGTTATAACAGGGAGCAGTTCTTC	CASSYNREQFF
few	-	TRBV11-2	TRBJ1-1	TGTGCCAGCAGCTTAGATCTGCTGGCCACTGAAGCTTTCTTT	CASSLDLLATEAFF